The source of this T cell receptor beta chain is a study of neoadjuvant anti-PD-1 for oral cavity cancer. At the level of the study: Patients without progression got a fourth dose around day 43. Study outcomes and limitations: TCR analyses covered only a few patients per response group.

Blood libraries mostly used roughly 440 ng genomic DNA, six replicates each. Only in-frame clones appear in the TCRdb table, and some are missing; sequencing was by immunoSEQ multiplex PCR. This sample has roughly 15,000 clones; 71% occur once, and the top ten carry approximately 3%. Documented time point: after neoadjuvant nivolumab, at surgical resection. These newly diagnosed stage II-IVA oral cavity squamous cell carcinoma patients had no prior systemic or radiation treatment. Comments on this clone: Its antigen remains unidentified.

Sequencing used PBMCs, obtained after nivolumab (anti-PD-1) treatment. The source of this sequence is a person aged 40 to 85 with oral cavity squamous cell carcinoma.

CDR3 region: CASSLVNGGMGADTQYF. CDR3 coding DNA: TGTGCCAGCAGCTTAGTTAACGGCGGGATGGGGGCAGATACGCAGTATTTT. V and J are TRBV7-2 and TRBJ2-3; D possibly corresponds to TRBD2 (6 bases). This CDR3 comprises 17 residues. The germline gives CDR1 SGHTA, CDR2 FQGNSA. Trimming pared 1 base from V and 4 bases from J, leaving 18 bases between.